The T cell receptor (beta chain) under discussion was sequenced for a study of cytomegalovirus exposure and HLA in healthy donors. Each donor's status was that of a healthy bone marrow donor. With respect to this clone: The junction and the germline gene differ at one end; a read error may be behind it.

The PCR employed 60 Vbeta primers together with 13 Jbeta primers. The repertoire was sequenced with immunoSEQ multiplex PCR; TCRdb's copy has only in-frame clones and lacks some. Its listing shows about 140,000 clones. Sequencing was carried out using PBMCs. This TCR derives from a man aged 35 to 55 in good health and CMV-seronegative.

CDR3 DNA: TGTGCCAGCAGCCTGGGCCCTTCCCTCGGGGAGCTGGTTTTT. Its translation: CASSLGPSLGELVF. J is TRBJ2-2 and V is TRBV9; TRBD2 is a possible D gene (5 bases). The length of the CDR3 is 14 residues. Germline V gene lookup returns CDR1 SGDLS and CDR2 YYNGEE. The full variable domain, with the rest looked up from reference TRBV9 and TRBJ2-2, is DSGVTQTPKHLITATGQRVTLRCSPRSGDLSVYWYQQSLDQGLQFLIQYYNGEERAKGNILERFSAQQFPDLHSELNLSSLELGDSALYFCASSLGPSLGELVFGEGSRLTVL.